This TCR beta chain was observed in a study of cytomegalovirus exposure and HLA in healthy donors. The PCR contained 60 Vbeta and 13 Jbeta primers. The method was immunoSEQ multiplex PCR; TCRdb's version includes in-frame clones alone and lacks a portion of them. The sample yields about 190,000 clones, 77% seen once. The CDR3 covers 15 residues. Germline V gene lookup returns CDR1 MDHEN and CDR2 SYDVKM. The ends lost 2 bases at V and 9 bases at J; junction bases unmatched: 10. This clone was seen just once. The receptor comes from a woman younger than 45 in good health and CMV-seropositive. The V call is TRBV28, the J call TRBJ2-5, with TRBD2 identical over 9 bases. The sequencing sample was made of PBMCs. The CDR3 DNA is TGTGCCAGCAGTTTAGGCCTAGCGGGGTCATTGGCCCAGTACTTC. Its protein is CASSLGLAGSLAQYF.